The 5 T cell receptor beta chains listed next were all sequenced from one sample in a study of blood T cell repertoires in COVID-19. Generated by immunoSEQ multiplex PCR, the TCRdb table keeps only in-frame clones and is missing some. The sample lists approximately 300,000 clones, roughly 89% occurring once. The specimen was peripheral blood. The source of these receptors is a man aged 30 to 45 with acute or convalescent COVID-19.

The chain couples TRBV10-3 to TRBJ1-2, with a tentative D call TRBD1 (5 bases). V lost 2 bases and J 8 bases, leaving 15 bases between the germline ends. This CDR3 spans 14 amino acids. Germline V gives CDR1 ENHRY, CDR2 SYGVKD. The CDR3 region has the DNA TGTGCCATCAGTGAGAAGGGGCCTGGGAACGGCTACACCTTC. It specifies CAISEKGPGNGYTF.

The J gene is TRBJ1-1, the V gene TRBV3-1 (or the pseudogene TRBV3-2); 8 positions agree with TRBD1. Germline CDR1 is LGHDT and CDR2 is YNNKEL (reference sequence). The CDR3 runs 15 residues. V dropped 1 base and J dropped 7; count of bases not matched to a gene: 8. DNA of the CDR3: TGTGCCAGCAGCCAAGCCGTATACAGGGGGGGTGAAGCTTTCTTT. This codes for CASSQAVYRGGEAFF.

This chain joins TRBV29-1 and TRBJ2-3, with D possibly TRBD2 on 6 matching bases. Looked up from germline, CDR1 is SQVTM and CDR2 is ANQGSEA. V dropped 7 bases and J dropped 5 bases, with 16 bases sitting between them. This CDR3 contains 13 residues. CDR3 sequence: CSGGGGEVDTQYF. Written as DNA, the CDR3 is TGCAGCGGGGGTGGAGGGGAAGTAGATACGCAGTATTTT.

V is TRBV6-5 and J is TRBJ1-1; 8 bases line up with TRBD1. With V trimmed by 6 bases and J by 0 bases, 6 bases remained unmatched. Germline V lookup: CDR1 MNHEY, CDR2 SVGAGI. The CDR3 loop spans 15 amino acids. The CDR3: CASRTRTGLNTEAFF. The CDR3 bases are TGTGCCAGCAGAACAAGGACAGGGTTGAACACTGAAGCTTTCTTT.

This chain connects TRBV9 to TRBJ2-1; TRBD2 is a possible D gene (5 bases). The germline V gene encodes CDR1 SGDLS and CDR2 YYNGEE. This CDR3 has 15 amino acids. Trimming left V 0 bases short and J 4 bases short, with 11 bases between. CDR3 DNA sequence: TGTGCCAGCAGCGTAGGAGGGTTTGCATACAATGAGCAGTTCTTC. Protein: CASSVGGFAYNEQFF. Drawing the rest from reference TRBV9 and TRBJ2-1, the complete variable domain is DSGVTQTPKHLITATGQRVTLRCSPRSGDLSVYWYQQSLDQGLQFLIQYYNGEERAKGNILERFSAQQFPDLHSELNLSSLELGDSALYFCASSVGGFAYNEQFFGPGTRLTVL.